This T cell receptor beta chain was retrieved from a study of OX40 agonist ivuxolimab in advanced cancers. Overall study context: Participants averaged about 60 years of age (range about 23 to 80) and were 82.7% male. Study-level points and caveats: Compared with others, partial responders at 0.1-3.0 mg/kg displayed clonal expansion among the lowest. Expanded peripheral T-cell antigen specificity went undetermined. On average, CD8+ T cells had more expanded clones than CD4+.

Assay: immunoSEQ multiplex PCR; the TCRdb copy retains only in-frame clones and omits some. The sample records tens of thousands of clones, approximately 86% being singletons. Germline V gives CDR1 SGHNT, CDR2 YYREEE (reference sequence). The CDR3 sequence is 15 residues long. V lost 1 base, J lost 2 bases, and 13 bases lay in between. This clone was counted once. Its target is unknown. This clonotype was obtained from an adult with an advanced solid tumor such as melanoma, head and neck, liver or kidney cancer. The specimen was CD4+ or CD8+ T cells sorted from blood, collected in a trial of the OX40 agonist ivuxolimab. The rearrangement uses TRBV5-4 and TRBJ2-7; D might be TRBD1 (6 bases). The DNA for the CDR3 is TGTGCCAGCAGCTTGTTGACAGGCGGACCCTACGAGCAGTACTTC. Translated, it gives CASSLLTGGPYEQYF.